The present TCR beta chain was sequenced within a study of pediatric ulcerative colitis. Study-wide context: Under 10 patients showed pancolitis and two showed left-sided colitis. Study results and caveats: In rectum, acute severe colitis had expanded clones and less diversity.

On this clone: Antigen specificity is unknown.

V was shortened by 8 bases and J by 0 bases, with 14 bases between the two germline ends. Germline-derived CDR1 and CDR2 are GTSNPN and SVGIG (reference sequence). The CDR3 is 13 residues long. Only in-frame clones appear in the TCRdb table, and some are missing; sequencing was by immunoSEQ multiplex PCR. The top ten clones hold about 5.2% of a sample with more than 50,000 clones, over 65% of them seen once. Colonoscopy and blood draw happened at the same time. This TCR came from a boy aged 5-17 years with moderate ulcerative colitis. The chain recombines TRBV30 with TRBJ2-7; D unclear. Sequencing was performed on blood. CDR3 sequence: CAILSESSYEQYF. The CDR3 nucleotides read TGTGCCATTCTGAGCGAAAGCTCCTACGAGCAGTACTTC.